A selection of T cell receptor beta chains follows, all from one sample in a study of cytomegalovirus exposure and HLA in healthy donors. Using immunoSEQ multiplex PCR, the repertoire was profiled, and TCRdb retains in-frame clones only, with some absent. Found here are some 150,000 clones, 70% to 80% of them singletons; the top ten hold under 1.5%. Sequences were obtained from PBMCs. The receptors derive from a man aged 55 to 69 in good health and CMV-seronegative. The CDR3 runs from the conserved cysteine through the conserved F or W. The D gene is left open where the match is weak. A clone size is listed for some rows: how often the clone was seen (once, few, many), or a class if it is expanded.

j_call clone_size v_call d_call cdr3_nt cdr3_aa
TRBJ2-7 few TRBV7-2 TRBD1 TGTGCCAGCAGCAATTCGAGGACAGGGGGCCACGAGCAGTACTTC CASSNSRTGGHEQYF
TRBJ2-7 - TRBV30 - TGTGCCTGGAGTGTCGGGATCCCCTACGAGCAGTACTTC CAWSVGIPYEQYF
TRBJ2-7 - TRBV10-2 - TGCGCCAGCAGTGGTTTGAGGGGGTTCGAGCAGTACTTC CASSGLRGFEQYF
TRBJ2-5 - TRBV28 TRBD1 TGTGCCAGCAGCTCGTACAGGGGAGAGACCCAGTACTTC CASSSYRGETQYF
TRBJ1-1 - TRBV11-2 - TGTGCCAGCAGCTTAATTCCGGGGTATAACGCTGAAGCTTTCTTT CASSLIPGYNAEAFF
TRBJ1-2 - TRBV7-2 - TGTGCCAGCAGTTCCGGGATCCACACCTTC CASSSGIHTF
TRBJ2-1 few TRBV5-1 TRBD2 TGCGCCAGCAGCGGCAGCGGGGACAATGAGCAGTTCTTC CASSGSGDNEQFF
TRBJ2-2 once TRBV27 TRBD2 TGTGCCAGCAGTTTTAGCGGGAGATGGACCGGGGAGCTGTTTTTT CASSFSGRWTGELFF
TRBJ2-7 - TRBV28 TRBD2 TGTGCCAGCACCCCGGGGGGGCCCTACGAGCAGTACTTC CASTPGGPYEQYF
TRBJ2-3 few TRBV10-3 - TGTGCCATCAGTGAGTCGGAACTAGAAAGGGCTACGCAGTATTTT CAISESELERATQYF
TRBJ1-1 - TRBV6-5 - TGTGCCAGCAGTTACGGACAGAACACTGAAGCTTTCTTT CASSYGQNTEAFF
TRBJ1-1 - TRBV2 TRBD1 TGTGCCAGCAGTGACCCTGACAGGGTATCTCTACCCATGAACACTGAAGCTTTCTTT CASSDPDRVSLPMNTEAFF
TRBJ2-7 - TRBV5-1 TRBD2 TGCGCCAGCAGCTTAGGTAGCGGGGGGACCTACGAGCAGTACTTC CASSLGSGGTYEQYF
TRBJ2-7 - TRBV11-2 - TGTGCCAGCAGCTCCTTTCCAGGGCCGGGTTACGAGCAGTACTTC CASSSFPGPGYEQYF
TRBJ1-1 - TRBV5-1 - TGCGCCAGCAGCTTGGAAAGCCAGGGGAACACTGAAGCTTTCTTT CASSLESQGNTEAFF
TRBJ1-6 - TRBV6-4 - TGTGCCAGCAGTGATTCGGACATTTCACCCCTCCACTTT CASSDSDISPLHF
TRBJ2-7 - TRBV19 TRBD2 TGTGCCAGTAGGGCCGGGAGGCTATCCTACGAGCAGTACTTC CASRAGRLSYEQYF
TRBJ1-5 - TRBV6-5 TRBD1 TGTGCCAGCAGTGGACCGGGACAGGGGACTCAGCCCCAGCATTTT CASSGPGQGTQPQHF
TRBJ2-7 - TRBV30 TRBD2 TGTGCCTGGAGTGTACTGCGGGAGGGGTCGACGCCCTACGAGCAGTACTTC CAWSVLREGSTPYEQYF
TRBJ2-5 - TRBV11-2 TRBD2 TGTGCCAGCAGCTCCGCTCGGGGAACTAGCGATGAGACCCAGTACTTC CASSSARGTSDETQYF
TRBJ2-2 - TRBV5-1 TRBD1 TGCGCCAGCAGCTTCACAGGGGGCGCTGGGGGCACCGGGGAGCTGTTTTTT CASSFTGGAGGTGELFF
TRBJ2-7 once TRBV28 TRBD1 TGTGCCAGCAGCCCCTCGGACAGGGCTGGGGAGCAGTACTTC CASSPSDRAGEQYF
TRBJ1-5 - TRBV6-5 - TGTGCCAGCAGTCGGACCTACCTCGGGGATCAGCCCCAGCATTTT CASSRTYLGDQPQHF
TRBJ2-3 - TRBV2 TRBD2 TGTGCCTGTAGACTAGCGGGGGGGCGGGATACGCAGTATTTT CACRLAGGRDTQYF
TRBJ2-7 - TRBV11-1 TRBD1 TGTGCCAGCAGGAGGGACAGTCTCTACGAGCAGTACTTC CASRRDSLYEQYF
TRBJ2-7 once TRBV28 TRBD1 TGTGCCAGCAGCCCCGGACAGGGAAAAGCCTACGAGCAGTACTTC CASSPGQGKAYEQYF
TRBJ2-7 once TRBV5-8 TRBD1 TGTGCCAGCAGTATCGACAGGGGCGTCTACGAGCAGTACTTC CASSIDRGVYEQYF
TRBJ2-4 - TRBV5-1 TRBD1 TGCGCCAGCAGGGAACAGGGACAGCTGAACATTCAGTACTTC CASREQGQLNIQYF
TRBJ2-7 few TRBV5-8 TRBD2 TGTGCCGCAGGGACTAGCGGGAAATACGAGCAGTACTTC CAAGTSGKYEQYF
TRBJ2-7 - TRBV6-5 TRBD2 TGTGCCAGCAGTAGAGGGGAGGGTACCCACGAGCAGTACTTC CASSRGEGTHEQYF
TRBJ2-1 once TRBV2 TRBD1 TGTGCCAGCAGTTCCGGGACAGGCTACAATGAGCAGTTCTTC CASSSGTGYNEQFF
TRBJ2-1 - TRBV5-1 TRBD2 TGCGCCAGCAGCAGACAAGGGACTAGCGGGAGGATTGAGCAGTTCTTC CASSRQGTSGRIEQFF
TRBJ2-2 few TRBV29-1 TRBD2 TGCAGCGTTGGGACTAGCGGGGCCGGGGAGCTGTTTTTT CSVGTSGAGELFF
TRBJ2-3 few TRBV5-1 TRBD2 TGCGCCAGCAGCTCGGGGGGACTAGCGGGAGCGGATACGCAGTATTTT CASSSGGLAGADTQYF
TRBJ2-3 - TRBV5-8 TRBD1 TGTGCCAGCAGCGTCCCCGGGACAGGGGGCGCAGATACGCAGTATTTT CASSVPGTGGADTQYF
TRBJ1-1 - TRBV30 - TGTGCCTGGAGTGCCCACGGGAGCAGACTCACTGAAGCTTTCTTT CAWSAHGSRLTEAFF
TRBJ2-2 - TRBV18 - TGTGCCAGCTCACCAAAGGTCAGGGGCCTGGGGTCGAACACCGGGGAGCTGTTTTTT CASSPKVRGLGSNTGELFF
TRBJ2-5 - TRBV10-1 - TGCGCCAGCAGTGAGCTAGTTGGAGGGACCGTCGAGACCCAGTACTTC CASSELVGGTVETQYF
TRBJ2-5 - TRBV4-1 - TGCGCCAGCAGCCAAGATCGCCCTCAGGCCCAGTACTTC CASSQDRPQAQYF
TRBJ2-7 - TRBV4-1 TRBD1 TGCGCCAGCAGCCAAGATTATGAGACAGGGATCTCCTACGAGCAGTACTTC CASSQDYETGISYEQYF
TRBJ1-1 - TRBV7-2 - TGTGCCAGCAGCTTAGTTCCTGAGAGCACTGAAGCTTTCTTT CASSLVPESTEAFF
TRBJ1-1 once TRBV13 - TGTGCCAGCAGCTTAGATGGAGGATGGACTAGCACTGAAGCTTTCTTT CASSLDGGWTSTEAFF
TRBJ1-4 once TRBV7-2 - TGTGCCAGCAGCTTAGGGAGACAGAGCAATGAAAAACTGTTTTTT CASSLGRQSNEKLFF
TRBJ1-4 few TRBV4-3 - TGCGCCAGCAGCCAAGGAGAGGGTCAGGAAAAACTGTTTTTT CASSQGEGQEKLFF
TRBJ1-4 - TRBV6-4 - TGTGCCAGCAGTGTTAATCTTGGACAGTCAACTAATGAAAAACTGTTTTTT CASSVNLGQSTNEKLFF
TRBJ2-5 - TRBV6-6 TRBD1 TGTGCCAGCAGGCCGGGACAGGGTATCGAGACCCAGTACTTC CASRPGQGIETQYF
TRBJ2-7 once TRBV5-1 - TGCGCCAGCAGCACCACTAGCCTGCTGGGCTACGAGCAGTACTTC CASSTTSLLGYEQYF
TRBJ2-2 - TRBV18 - TGTGCCAGCTCACCAGGGAGTGGCCCCGGGGAGCTGTTTTTT CASSPGSGPGELFF
TRBJ2-5 - TRBV28 TRBD2 TGTGCCAGCAGTTCCCGCCTAGCGGGAGAGTGGGGATACCAAGAGACCCAGTACTTC CASSSRLAGEWGYQETQYF
TRBJ1-2 - TRBV7-2 - TGTGCCAGCAGCTCTAGTACCAGGGGCGGCTATGGCTACACCTTC CASSSSTRGGYGYTF
TRBJ2-7 - TRBV9 TRBD2 TGTGCCAGCAGCGTAGCTGTGGCGGGGGGGCTCTCCCCCTACGAGCAGTACTTC CASSVAVAGGLSPYEQYF
TRBJ2-3 few TRBV28 - TGTGCCAGCAGTCCTGCAGATACGCAGTATTTT CASSPADTQYF
TRBJ1-4 - TRBV30 TRBD1 TGTGCCTGGAGGACAGGGGGCGCGTCGAATGAAAAACTGTTTTTT CAWRTGGASNEKLFF
TRBJ2-3 - TRBV9 - TGTGCCAGCAGCCAGGGACTTGGGCTAGCTGTGGATACGCAGTATTTT CASSQGLGLAVDTQYF
TRBJ2-1 - TRBV5-1 TRBD2 TGCGCCAGCAGCTTGCGAGCGGGAGACAATGAGCAGTTCTTC CASSLRAGDNEQFF
TRBJ1-2 - TRBV27 TRBD1 TGTGCCAGCAGTTTTACAGGGGGCAGGGGCTACACCTTC CASSFTGGRGYTF
TRBJ2-5 - TRBV7-2 - TGTGCCAGCAGCCCCGCGGGGGCAGAAGAGACCCAGTACTTC CASSPAGAEETQYF
TRBJ2-3 few TRBV4-1 TRBD2 TGCGCCAGCAGCCAAGGCAATGGACTAGCAGACAATACGCAGTATTTT CASSQGNGLADNTQYF
TRBJ2-1 - TRBV11-2 - TGTGCCAGCAGCTCCCCCGGGGTTAGATACAATGAGCAGTTCTTC CASSSPGVRYNEQFF